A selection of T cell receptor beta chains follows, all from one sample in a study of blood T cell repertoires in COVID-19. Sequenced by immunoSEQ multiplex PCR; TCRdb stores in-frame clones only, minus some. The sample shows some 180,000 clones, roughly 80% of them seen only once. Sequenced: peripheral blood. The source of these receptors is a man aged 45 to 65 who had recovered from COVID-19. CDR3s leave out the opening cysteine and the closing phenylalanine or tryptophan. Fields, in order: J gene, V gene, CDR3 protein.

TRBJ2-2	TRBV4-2	ASSQGLAAAVGELF
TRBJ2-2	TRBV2	ATRQELTGELF
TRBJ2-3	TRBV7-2	ASSFGGADTQY
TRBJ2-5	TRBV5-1	ASSYGTGQETQY
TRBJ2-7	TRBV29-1	SVARAPYEQY
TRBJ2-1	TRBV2	ASRLAGDEQF
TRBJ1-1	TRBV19	ASSLTGPTEAF
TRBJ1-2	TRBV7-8	ASSLGGNYGYT
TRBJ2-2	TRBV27	ASSLFLAGGPTGELF
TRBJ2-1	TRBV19	ASSNRDNEQF
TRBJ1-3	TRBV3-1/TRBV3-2	ASSQDITPGNTIY
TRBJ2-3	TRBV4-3	ASSQDRGSSDTQY
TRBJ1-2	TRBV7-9	ASSLRQGSNGYT
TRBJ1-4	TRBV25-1	ASKGQGAEKLF
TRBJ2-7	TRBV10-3	ATRLAGGPIEQY
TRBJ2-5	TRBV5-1	ASSWGAGQGNQETQY
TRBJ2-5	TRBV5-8	ASSFYREGGETQY